Presented here are 15 T cell receptor beta chains from one specimen sequenced in a study of shared clonotypes between healthy human individuals. Method: immunoSEQ multiplex PCR; TCRdb's copy keeps in-frame clones and lacks some. The repertoire holds around 2.5 million clones, with approximately 93% as singletons. The sequenced material came from naive CD4+ T cells from PBMCs. Subset here: CD45RA+ positively selected. Every receptor here comes from a young man in good health. Some clones in this sample may be carry-over from other donors' samples.

The genes are TRBV21-1 and TRBJ1-4; TRBD1 is the table's D call, not checked against the DNA. TRBV21-1 is termed a pseudogene. There are 22 residues in the CDR3. CDR3 coding DNA: TGTGCCAGCAGCAAAAGGCCGGACAGAGGGTTTTTGGCTGGTGTGACTAATGAAAAACTGTTTTTT. Protein sequence: CASSKRPDRGFLAGVTNEKLFF.

This rearrangement joins TRBV19 to TRBJ1-1; D is perhaps TRBD1 (5 bases). Germline CDR1 and CDR2: LNHDA and SQIVND (reference sequence). The CDR3 is 14 residues long. The CDR3 protein is CATVGAGRNTEAFF. CDR3 bases: TGTGCGACGGTTGGGGCGGGCAGGAACACTGAAGCTTTCTTT.

The genes are TRBV7-2 and TRBJ2-7; the match to TRBD2 covers 10 bases. In germline, CDR1 is SGHTA, CDR2 FQGNSA. V lost 2 bases, J lost 3 bases, and 4 bases stayed unmatched. The CDR3 runs 15 residues. CDR3: CASSLSSGSFYEQYF. The CDR3 coding sequence is TGTGCCAGCAGCTTATCTAGCGGGAGTTTCTACGAGCAGTACTTC.

Remarks on this clone: Other DNA sequences from this sample encode an identical CDR3 as well. The chain combines TRBV5-4 with TRBJ1-2, with D possibly TRBD1 on 5 matching bases. CDR3 length: 14 amino acids. Germline CDR1 and CDR2: SGHNT and YYREEE (reference sequence). The ends were cut back, 0 bases at V and 1 base at J, with 7 bases in the middle. The CDR3 region is CASSLGQGNYGYTF. The DNA of the CDR3 is TGTGCCAGCAGCTTGGGTCAGGGTAACTATGGCTACACCTTC.

This chain connects TRBV5-1 to TRBJ1-2; possible D gene TRBD1, 6 bases. Trimming stripped 2 bases from V and 6 bases from J, with 17 bases between. Germline V gene data show CDR1 as SGHRS and CDR2 as YFSETQ. The CDR3 runs 15 residues. The CDR3 spells CASSFDRTFRHGYTF. The CDR3 DNA reads TGCGCCAGCAGCTTCGACAGGACCTTCAGACATGGCTACACCTTC. The full variable domain, in which reference TRBV5-1 and TRBJ1-2 provide the parts outside the CDR3, is KAGVTQTPRYLIKTRGQQVTLSCSPISGHRSVSWYQQTPGQGLQFLFEYFSETQRNKGNFPGRFSGRQFSNSRSEMNVSTLELGDSALYLCASSFDRTFRHGYTFGSGTRLTVV.

The V gene is TRBV29-1, the J gene TRBJ1-1, with TRBD1 matching 7 bases. V was clipped by 7 bases and J by 0 bases; unmatched bases: 8. Looked up from germline, CDR1 is SQVTM and CDR2 is ANQGSEA. CDR3 size: 14 residues. CDR3 loop: CSGVPGTVNTEAFF. The CDR3 DNA reads TGCAGCGGAGTTCCCGGGACAGTGAACACTGAAGCTTTCTTT.

V usage is TRBV18 and J usage is TRBJ2-3; D remains ambiguous. The CDR3 extends over 11 amino acids. V dropped 5 bases and J dropped 4 bases, with 4 bases sitting between them. The germline gives CDR1 KGHSH, CDR2 LQKENI. The chain's CDR3 is CASSGPDTQYF. DNA for the CDR3: TGTGCCAGCTCAGGGCCAGATACGCAGTATTTT. The full variable domain, in which reference TRBV18 and TRBJ2-3 provide the parts outside the CDR3, is NAGVMQNPRHLVRRRGQEARLRCSPMKGHSHVYWYRQLPEEGLKFMVYLQKENIIDESGMPKERFSAEFPKEGPSILRIQQVVRGDSAAYFCASSGPDTQYFGPGTRLTVL.

The rearrangement uses TRBV19 and TRBJ1-1; weak D call: TRBD1 (5 bases). This CDR3 has 15 residues. CDR1 LNHDA and CDR2 SQIVND come from the germline V gene (reference sequence). V lost 0 bases to trimming and J lost 1 base, with 9 bases between them. CDR3 in amino acids: CASSIDWGPNTEAFF. The CDR3 DNA reads TGTGCCAGTAGTATAGATTGGGGACCGAACACTGAAGCTTTCTTT.

The CDR3 region has the DNA TGTGCCAGCAGCACACAGGGGGTAACAGATACGCAGTATTTT. This sequence encodes CASSTQGVTDTQYF. The genes are TRBV7-3 and TRBJ2-3; TRBD1 aligns across 8 bases. The CDR3 extends over 14 amino acids. J lost 3 bases, V lost 5 bases, and 4 bases had no gene match. Germline lookup yields CDR1 SGHTA and CDR2 FQGTGA.

The chain joins TRBV5-5 to TRBJ1-5; D is unresolved. Germline-derived CDR1 and CDR2 are SGHKS and YYEKEE (reference sequence). V was clipped by 1 base and J by 8 bases, with 13 bases between them. This CDR3 contains 14 residues. The CDR3 coding sequence is TGTGCCAGCAGCTTGAGTCCGAACGGTGAGCCCCAGCATTTT. Translated: CASSLSPNGEPQHF.

The table lists this clone with a count of one. The sample carries other DNA sequences with the same CDR3. J is TRBJ2-1 and V is TRBV20-1; D uncertain. V lost 3 bases, J lost 7 bases, and 7 bases lay in between. Germline lookup yields CDR1 DFQATT and CDR2 SNEGSKA (reference sequence). The CDR3 totals 11 residues. CDR3 loop: CSASSRNEQFF. For the CDR3, the DNA is TGCAGTGCTAGCAGTCGGAATGAGCAGTTCTTC.

The chain joins TRBV5-1 to TRBJ1-1; tentatively, D is TRBD1 (5 bases). The CDR3 runs to 16 residues. CDR1 SGHRS and CDR2 YFSETQ come from the germline V gene. Trimming left V 3 bases short and J 1 base short, with 16 bases between. This CDR3 is CASSYPRGRPNTEAFF. The CDR3, as DNA: TGCGCCAGCAGCTACCCACGGGGACGCCCGAACACTGAAGCTTTCTTT.

This clone was seen a few times. The gene calls are TRBV7-9 and TRBJ1-2; possibly TRBD1 for D (5 bases). The CDR3 sequence is 13 residues long. With 3 bases removed from V and 7 bases from J, the gap between germline ends came to 12 bases. Germline lookup yields CDR1 SEHNR and CDR2 FQNEAQ (reference sequence). For the CDR3, the DNA is TGTGCCAGCAGCTTTGAGCAGGGCAGTGGCTACACCTTC. This sequence encodes CASSFEQGSGYTF.

This clone was counted a single time. CDR3 in DNA: TGTGCCAGCAGCTCCGGACAGGGGGCGGGGGAGACCCAGTACTTC. Protein sequence: CASSSGQGAGETQYF. V and J are TRBV7-3 and TRBJ2-5; 11 bases align to TRBD1. CDR3 length: 15 amino acids. V lost 4 bases to trimming and J lost 5 bases; unmatched junction nucleotides: 6. Germline values: CDR1 SGHTA, CDR2 FQGTGA.

The chain employs TRBV11-2 and TRBJ2-1, with 12 bases aligning to TRBD2. The CDR3 is 17 residues long. V was clipped by 5 bases and J by 4 bases; unmatched bases: 9. Germline values: CDR1 SGHAT, CDR2 FQNNGV. The CDR3, as DNA: TGTGCCAGCAGCCAGGGACTAGCGGGCCGGAGTTACAATGAGCAGTTCTTC. Protein product: CASSQGLAGRSYNEQFF.